This T cell receptor (beta chain) was sequenced in a study of cytomegalovirus exposure and HLA in healthy donors. Whole-study findings and limits: Several of the most significant clusters were apparently associated with common viral pathogens in a later analysis. Later analysis identified a missense DCLRE1C variant that was linked to TCR beta V- and J-gene trimming.

Researchers ran the PCR with 60 Vbeta and 13 Jbeta primers. Sequencing used immunoSEQ multiplex PCR; TCRdb keeps in-frame clones, though not all of them. This sample has under 40,000 clones; 75% to 90% occur once, and the top ten carry around 5.8%. The CDR3 has 18 amino acids. This clone has only one observation. Its antigen remains unknown. Source material: PBMCs. The source is a male donor in good health and CMV-seronegative. This chain connects TRBV12-1 to TRBJ2-3; the table's D call, TRBD2, has no DNA check behind it. TRBV12-1 corresponds to a pseudogene. CDR3 sequence: CAGSFGTSGRGGTDTQYF. CDR3 DNA sequence: TGTGCCGGCAGCTTCGGGACTAGCGGGAGGGGTGGCACAGATACGCAGTATTTT.